What follows are 21 T cell receptor beta chains derived from one specimen sequenced in a study of cytomegalovirus exposure and HLA in healthy donors. Primers: 60 Vbeta forward and 13 Jbeta reverse. Assay used: immunoSEQ multiplex PCR; TCRdb lists only in-frame clones, some missing. This sample has about 150,000 clones; around 68% occur once, and the top ten carry less than 11%. Sequencing was done on a sample of PBMCs. Source of these receptors: a man in his thirties or forties in good health and CMV-seropositive.

The rearrangement links TRBV30 to TRBJ1-6; D remains ambiguous. The CDR3 spans 15 residues. Per germline, CDR1 GTSNPN and CDR2 SVGIG (reference sequence). The V and J ends lost 7 bases and 0 bases respectively, with 13 bases between them. The CDR3 is CAYRTSSSYNSPLHF. DNA of the CDR3: TGTGCCTACCGGACTTCGAGCTCCTATAATTCACCCCTCCACTTT.

The rearrangement uses TRBV7-7 and TRBJ2-5, with TRBD2 identical over 13 bases. Per germline, CDR1 SSHAT and CDR2 FNYEAQ (reference sequence). The CDR3 runs to 16 residues. J was trimmed by 2 bases and V by 6 bases; bases with no gene match: 6. The CDR3 reads CASSSGTSGMQETQYF. CDR3 coding DNA: TGTGCCAGCAGTTCCGGGACTAGCGGGATGCAAGAGACCCAGTACTTC.

This clone was detected once. The rearrangement uses TRBV30 and TRBJ2-3; D gene ambiguous. The V gene lost 4 bases and the J gene lost 5 bases, with 16 bases spanning the gap. The CDR3 is 14 residues long. Germline V gene data show CDR1 as GTSNPN and CDR2 as SVGIG (reference sequence). CDR3 loop: CAWKLGTQKDTQYF. CDR3 DNA: TGTGCCTGGAAACTGGGCACTCAGAAAGATACGCAGTATTTT. Based on the CDR3 plus reference TRBV30 and TRBJ2-3, the full variable domain is SQTIHQWPATLVQPVGSPLSLECTVEGTSNPNLYWYRQAAGRGLQLLFYSVGIGQISSEVPQNLSASRPQDRQFILSSKKLLLSDSGFYLCAWKLGTQKDTQYFGPGTRLTVL.

The chain uses TRBV6-5 and TRBJ1-1; D is ambiguous. The CDR3 sequence is 12 residues long. With 2 bases removed from V and 6 bases from J, the gap between germline ends came to 7 bases. Germline CDR1 and CDR2: MNHEY and SVGAGI. CDR3 sequence: CASSYGHSEAFF. In nucleotides, the CDR3 is TGTGCCAGCAGTTACGGGCACTCTGAAGCTTTCTTT.

This chain joins TRBV6-6 and TRBJ2-1, with 8 bases identical to TRBD2. The trim removed 4 bases at V and 4 bases at J, leaving 9 bases unmatched. The germline V gene encodes CDR1 MNHNY and CDR2 SVGAGI (reference sequence). The CDR3 runs 16 residues. Here the CDR3 DNA reads TGTGCCAGCAGTTCCGAAGTTAGCGGGGCTTACAATGAGCAGTTCTTC. This gives the protein CASSSEVSGAYNEQFF.

This chain joins TRBV11-3 and TRBJ2-1; tentatively, D is TRBD2 (6 bases). Trimming took 0 bases from V and 4 from J, leaving 10 bases between them. Per germline, CDR1 SGHNT and CDR2 YENEEA. This CDR3 has 15 residues. The CDR3: CASSLELGLYNEQFF. The CDR3 DNA reads TGTGCCAGCAGCTTAGAACTGGGACTGTACAATGAGCAGTTCTTC. Variable domain in full (rest from reference TRBV11-3 and TRBJ2-1): EAGVVQSPRYKIIEKKQPVAFWCNPISGHNTLYWYLQNLGQGPELLIRYENEEAVDDSQLPKDRFSAERLKGVDSTLKIQPAELGDSAVYLCASSLELGLYNEQFFGPGTRLTVL.

The V call is TRBV6-5, the J call TRBJ2-1, with 7 bases fitting TRBD2. Germline lookup yields CDR1 MNHEY and CDR2 SVGAGI. V lost 6 bases to trimming and J lost 2 bases; unmatched junction nucleotides: 7. The CDR3 totals 15 residues. Written as DNA, the CDR3 is TGTGCCAGCAGACTCTTAGCGGGCACCTACAATGAGCAGTTCTTC. Protein sequence: CASRLLAGTYNEQFF.

This clone was observed a few times. The rearrangement uses TRBV10-2 and TRBJ1-1; TRBD1 is a possible D gene (6 bases). Germline CDR1 reads WSHSY; CDR2 reads SAAADI. Trimming left V 5 bases short and J 1 base short, with 8 bases between. CDR3 length: 13 amino acids. This CDR3 reads CASSWGQNTEAFF. The DNA of the CDR3 is TGCGCCAGCAGTTGGGGACAGAACACTGAAGCTTTCTTT.

The J gene is TRBJ2-7, the V gene TRBV7-3; 11 bases are a match to TRBD2. J was trimmed by 11 bases and V by 3 bases; bases with no gene match: 15. Germline CDR1 and CDR2: SGHTA and FQGTGA. The CDR3 is 16 residues long. The CDR3 DNA sequence: TGTGCCAGCAGCTTGCGAGGTGCCGGGACTAGCGGAGAGAAGTACTTC. As protein: CASSLRGAGTSGEKYF.

The genes are TRBV14 and TRBJ2-4; 8 positions agree with TRBD2. The V segment lost 4 bases and the J segment 5 bases; nucleotides outside the gene matches: 4. The length of the CDR3 is 14 residues. The germline CDR1 and CDR2 sequences are SGHDN and FVKESK. CDR3 in amino acids: CASSPRAGENIQYF. In DNA form, the CDR3 reads TGTGCCAGCAGCCCCCGAGCGGGAGAAAACATTCAGTACTTC.

V is TRBV28 and J is TRBJ2-7; 9 bases match TRBD1. V shed 1 base and J 5 bases; nucleotides not matched to a gene: 6. Germline values: CDR1 MDHEN, CDR2 SYDVKM. The CDR3 spans 15 residues. The CDR3 DNA follows: TGTGCCAGCAGTTTATTCGTGGACAGGGGCCACGAGCAGTACTTC. It specifies CASSLFVDRGHEQYF.

This clone was counted a few times. V is TRBV7-6 and J is TRBJ2-7; 11 nucleotides match TRBD2. Germline lookup yields CDR1 SGHVS and CDR2 FNYEAQ. With 1 base clipped from V and 4 bases from J, the junction kept 9 bases outside the gene matches. The CDR3 has 17 amino acids. The CDR3 nucleotides read TGTGCCAGCAGCTTAGTTCGGGCGCCTAGCGGGAGGTACGAGCAGTACTTC. This gives the protein CASSLVRAPSGRYEQYF.

The CDR3 protein is CASSLNAGGAKNIQYF. The CDR3 DNA sequence: TGTGCCAGCAGCTTAAACGCAGGGGGAGCCAAAAACATTCAGTACTTC. The V gene is TRBV11-3, the J gene TRBJ2-4, with TRBD1 matching over 7 bases. V shed 2 bases, J shed 0 bases, and the junction held 4 bases outside the gene matches. From germline, CDR1 is SGHNT and CDR2 YENEEA. The CDR3 has 16 amino acids.

This sequence joins TRBV10-3 and TRBJ1-1, with D unclear. This CDR3 comprises 12 residues. Per germline, CDR1 ENHRY and CDR2 SYGVKD. V was trimmed by 2 bases and J by 10 bases, leaving 11 bases between them. The CDR3 is CAISEPGSRAFF. The CDR3 DNA is TGTGCCATCAGTGAGCCAGGTTCGAGAGCTTTCTTT.

The sample holds a few counts of this clone. Here the CDR3 DNA reads TGTGCCAGCAGCTTTGATGGGAGGATTAACTATGGCTACACCTTC. This translates into CASSFDGRINYGYTF. The rearrangement links TRBV5-5 to TRBJ1-2; D remains unclear. CDR3 length equals 15 residues. The V end was cut by 2 bases, the J end by 1 base, with 12 bases between. Germline V gives CDR1 SGHKS, CDR2 YYEKEE (reference sequence).

The table lists this clone with a few counts. The DNA for the CDR3 is TGCAGCGTGGCCCAAAGACTAGCGGGAGGCGAGCAGTACTTC. Translating gives CSVAQRLAGGEQYF. V gene TRBV29-1 combines with J gene TRBJ2-7, with 13 bases that match TRBD2. This CDR3 spans 14 amino acids. Germline CDR1 and CDR2: SQVTM and ANQGSEA. Trimming cost V 6 bases and J 6 bases; bases outside gene matches: 8.

The CDR3 here is CASSYWTGGVDGELFF. CDR3 nucleotide sequence: TGTGCCAGCAGTTACTGGACAGGGGGCGTCGACGGGGAGCTGTTTTTT. The chain is built from TRBV6-5 and TRBJ2-2, with TRBD1 matching over 11 bases. Germline lookup yields CDR1 MNHEY and CDR2 SVGAGI. Germline trimming cut 1 base from V and 7 bases from J; bases unmatched to any gene: 5. The CDR3 is 16 residues long.

The rearrangement links TRBV19 to TRBJ1-1; tentatively, D is TRBD1 (6 bases). V was pared by 8 bases and J by 3 bases, with 16 bases between. The CDR3 extends over 14 amino acids. CDR1 is LNHDA and CDR2 is SQIVND in the germline V gene (reference sequence). CDR3 protein: CASRRRTEHTEAFF. For the CDR3, the DNA is TGTGCCAGTCGCCGACGGACAGAACACACTGAAGCTTTCTTT.

This clone was seen a handful of times. The CDR3 spells CASNSQGPSYEQYF. For the CDR3, the DNA is TGTGCCAGCAACTCACAGGGGCCCTCCTACGAGCAGTACTTC. This chain joins TRBV6-6 and TRBJ2-7, with 7 bases identical to TRBD1. The trim removed 7 bases at V and 0 bases at J, leaving 6 bases unmatched. The V gene's germline CDR1 is MNHNY and CDR2 SVGAGI (reference sequence). The CDR3 consists of 14 residues.

This rearrangement joins TRBV5-5 to TRBJ1-5; tentative D call: TRBD1 (5 bases). There are 15 residues in the CDR3. The V and J ends lost 0 bases and 1 base respectively, with 8 bases between them. CDR1 and CDR2 from the germline V gene are SGHKS and YYEKEE (reference sequence). CDR3 bases: TGTGCCAGCAGCTTGGTACCAGGGAGCAATCAGCCCCAGCATTTT. The encoded protein is CASSLVPGSNQPQHF.

V and J are TRBV27 and TRBJ2-3; TRBD2 matches at 9 bases. Germline CDR1 MNHEY, CDR2 SMNVEV (reference sequence). J was trimmed by 5 bases and V by 0 bases; bases with no gene match: 12. CDR3 length equals 18 residues. The CDR3 DNA reads TGTGCCAGCAGTTTATCCCCCCCTAGCGGGATCGGTAGAGATACGCAGTATTTT. Its translation is CASSLSPPSGIGRDTQYF.